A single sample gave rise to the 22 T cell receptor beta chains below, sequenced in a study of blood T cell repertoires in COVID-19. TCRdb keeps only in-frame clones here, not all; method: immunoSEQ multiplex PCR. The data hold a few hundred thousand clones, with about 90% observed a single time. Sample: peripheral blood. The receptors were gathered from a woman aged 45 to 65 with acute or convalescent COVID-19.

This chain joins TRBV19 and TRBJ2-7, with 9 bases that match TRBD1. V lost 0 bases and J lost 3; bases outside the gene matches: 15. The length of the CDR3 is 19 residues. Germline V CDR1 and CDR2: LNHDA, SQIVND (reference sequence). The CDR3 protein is CASSIDIQTGGFFRYEQYF. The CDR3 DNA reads TGTGCCAGTAGTATAGATATACAGACAGGGGGATTCTTTCGCTACGAGCAGTACTTC.

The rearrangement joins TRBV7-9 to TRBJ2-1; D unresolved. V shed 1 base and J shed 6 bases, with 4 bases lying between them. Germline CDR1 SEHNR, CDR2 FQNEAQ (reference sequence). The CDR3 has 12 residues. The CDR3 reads CASSLVSNEQFF. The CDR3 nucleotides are TGTGCCAGCAGCTTAGTCAGCAATGAGCAGTTCTTC.

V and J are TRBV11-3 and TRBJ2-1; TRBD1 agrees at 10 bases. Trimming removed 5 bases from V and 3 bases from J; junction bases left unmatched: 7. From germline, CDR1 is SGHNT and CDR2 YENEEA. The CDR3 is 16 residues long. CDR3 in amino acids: CASSATGGASYNEQFF. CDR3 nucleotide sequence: TGTGCCAGCAGCGCGACAGGGGGCGCAAGCTACAATGAGCAGTTCTTC.

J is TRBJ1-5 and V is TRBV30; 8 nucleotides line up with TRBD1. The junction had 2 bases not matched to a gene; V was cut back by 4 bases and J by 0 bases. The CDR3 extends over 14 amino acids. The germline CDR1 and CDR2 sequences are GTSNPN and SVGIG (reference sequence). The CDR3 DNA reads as TGTGCCTGGACCGACAGGGGTAGCAATCAGCCCCAGCATTTT. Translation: CAWTDRGSNQPQHF.

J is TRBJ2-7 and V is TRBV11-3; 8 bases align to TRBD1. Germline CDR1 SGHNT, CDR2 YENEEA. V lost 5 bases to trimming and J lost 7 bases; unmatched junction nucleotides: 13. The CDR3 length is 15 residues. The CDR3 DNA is TGTGCCAGCAGCGTTAGAGGACAGGGAGCGGAAGAGCAGTACTTC. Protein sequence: CASSVRGQGAEEQYF.

CDR3 bases: TGTGCCAGCACCTTTGGGACAGGGCCCTACGAGCAGTACTTC. Amino acids: CASTFGTGPYEQYF. V gene TRBV11-2 combines with J gene TRBJ2-7; 9 positions match TRBD1. Germline V gene sequence: CDR1 SGHAT, CDR2 FQNNGV. The CDR3 is made up of 14 amino acids. V lost 7 bases, J lost 2 bases, and 6 bases stayed unmatched.

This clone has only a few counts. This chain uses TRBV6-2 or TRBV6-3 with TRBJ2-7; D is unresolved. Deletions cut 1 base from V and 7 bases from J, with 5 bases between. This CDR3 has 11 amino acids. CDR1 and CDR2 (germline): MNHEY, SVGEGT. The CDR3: CASSYYQEQYF. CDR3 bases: TGTGCCAGCAGTTACTATCAGGAGCAGTACTTC.

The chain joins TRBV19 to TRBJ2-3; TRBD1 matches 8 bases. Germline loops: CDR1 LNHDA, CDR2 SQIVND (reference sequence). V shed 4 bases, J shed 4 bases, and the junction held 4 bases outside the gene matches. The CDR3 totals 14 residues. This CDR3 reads CASSTQGASDTQYF. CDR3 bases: TGTGCCAGTAGTACTCAGGGGGCTTCAGATACGCAGTATTTT.

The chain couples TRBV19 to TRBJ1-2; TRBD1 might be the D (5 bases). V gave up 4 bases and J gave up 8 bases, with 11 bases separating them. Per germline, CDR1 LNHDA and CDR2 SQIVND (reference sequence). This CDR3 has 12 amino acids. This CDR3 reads CASSREGFGYTF. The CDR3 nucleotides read TGTGCCAGTAGTAGGGAGGGGTTCGGCTACACCTTC.

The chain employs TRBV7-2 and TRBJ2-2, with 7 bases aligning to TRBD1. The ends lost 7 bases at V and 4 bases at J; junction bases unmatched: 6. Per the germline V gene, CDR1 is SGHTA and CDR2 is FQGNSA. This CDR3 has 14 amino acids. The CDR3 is CASTLQGTTGELFF. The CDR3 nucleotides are TGTGCCAGCACCCTACAGGGGACCACCGGGGAGCTGTTTTTT.

The CDR3, as DNA: TGTGCCAGCTCACCACTACAGTCGAACACTGAAGCTTTCTTT. Its translation is CASSPLQSNTEAFF. The V call is TRBV18, the J call TRBJ1-1; D not certain. CDR1 and CDR2 from the germline V gene are KGHSH and LQKENI. The CDR3 is 14 residues long. V gave up 1 base and J gave up 1 base, with 7 bases separating them.

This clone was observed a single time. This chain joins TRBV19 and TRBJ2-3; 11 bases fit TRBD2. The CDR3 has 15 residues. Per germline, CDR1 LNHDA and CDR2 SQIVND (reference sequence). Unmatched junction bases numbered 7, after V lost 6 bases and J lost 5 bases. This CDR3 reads CASRRLAGGLDTQYF. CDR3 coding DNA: TGTGCCAGTAGAAGGCTAGCGGGAGGTTTAGATACGCAGTATTTT.

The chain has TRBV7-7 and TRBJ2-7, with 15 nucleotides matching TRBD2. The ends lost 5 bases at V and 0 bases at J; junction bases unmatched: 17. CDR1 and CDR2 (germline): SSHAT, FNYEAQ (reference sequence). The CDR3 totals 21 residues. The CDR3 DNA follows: TGTGCCAGCAGCGTAGATCCCGGGACTAGCGGGAGGCACGTTAGCTCCTACGAGCAGTACTTC. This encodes CASSVDPGTSGRHVSSYEQYF.

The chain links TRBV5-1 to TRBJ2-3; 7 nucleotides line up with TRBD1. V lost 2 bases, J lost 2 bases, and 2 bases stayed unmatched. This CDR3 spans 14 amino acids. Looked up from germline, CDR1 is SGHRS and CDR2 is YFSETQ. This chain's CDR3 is CASSFQGDTDTQYF. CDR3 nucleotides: TGCGCCAGCAGCTTTCAGGGGGACACAGATACGCAGTATTTT.

The CDR3 region is CASGTGAGFYEQYF. The CDR3 DNA reads as TGTGCCAGTGGGACAGGGGCCGGATTCTACGAGCAGTACTTC. This chain connects TRBV19 to TRBJ2-7, with 10 bases that match TRBD1. V lost 8 bases and J lost 3; bases outside the gene matches: 7. The CDR3 sequence is 14 residues long. Looked up from germline, CDR1 is LNHDA and CDR2 is SQIVND (reference sequence).

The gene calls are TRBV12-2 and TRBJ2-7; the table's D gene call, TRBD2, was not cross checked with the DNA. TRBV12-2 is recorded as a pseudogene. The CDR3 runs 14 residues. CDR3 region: CASRGTSGRCEQYF. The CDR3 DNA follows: TGTGCAAGTCGGGGGACTAGCGGGAGGTGCGAGCAGTACTTC.

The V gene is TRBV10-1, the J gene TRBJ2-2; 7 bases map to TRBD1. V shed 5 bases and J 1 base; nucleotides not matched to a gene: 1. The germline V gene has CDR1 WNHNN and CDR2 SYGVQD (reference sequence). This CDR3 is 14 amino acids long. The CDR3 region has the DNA TGCGCCAGCAGTAGGGACAGGAACACCGGGGAGCTGTTTTTT. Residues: CASSRDRNTGELFF.

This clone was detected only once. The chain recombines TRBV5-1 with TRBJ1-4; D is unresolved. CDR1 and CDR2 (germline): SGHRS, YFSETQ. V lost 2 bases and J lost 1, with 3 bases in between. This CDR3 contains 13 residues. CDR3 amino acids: CASSFQTNEKLFF. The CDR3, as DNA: TGCGCCAGCAGCTTTCAAACTAATGAAAAACTGTTTTTT.

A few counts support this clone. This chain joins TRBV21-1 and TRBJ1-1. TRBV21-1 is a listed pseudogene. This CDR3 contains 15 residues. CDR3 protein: CASTKSTEMNTEAFF. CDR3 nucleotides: TGTGCCAGCACCAAATCGACGGAGATGAACACTGAAGCTTTCTTT.

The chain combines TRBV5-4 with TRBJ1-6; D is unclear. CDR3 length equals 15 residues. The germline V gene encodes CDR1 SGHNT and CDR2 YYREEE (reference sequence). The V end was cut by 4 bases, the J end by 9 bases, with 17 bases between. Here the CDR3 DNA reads TGTGCCAGCAGCCGGGGAGTGGTAGTAGGTTCACCCCTCCACTTT. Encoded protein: CASSRGVVVGSPLHF.

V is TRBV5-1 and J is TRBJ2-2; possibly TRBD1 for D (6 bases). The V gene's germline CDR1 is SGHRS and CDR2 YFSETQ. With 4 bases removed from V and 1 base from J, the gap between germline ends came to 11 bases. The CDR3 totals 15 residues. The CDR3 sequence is CASSADSVNTGELFF. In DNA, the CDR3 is TGCGCCAGCAGCGCGGACAGCGTGAACACCGGGGAGCTGTTTTTT.

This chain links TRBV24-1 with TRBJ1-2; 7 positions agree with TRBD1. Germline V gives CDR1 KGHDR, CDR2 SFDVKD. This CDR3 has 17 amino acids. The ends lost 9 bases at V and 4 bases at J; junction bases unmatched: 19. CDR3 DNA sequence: TGTGCCACCGCAGGGACAGAGACTACTCGGGGGATCTATGGCTACACCTTC. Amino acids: CATAGTETTRGIYGYTF.